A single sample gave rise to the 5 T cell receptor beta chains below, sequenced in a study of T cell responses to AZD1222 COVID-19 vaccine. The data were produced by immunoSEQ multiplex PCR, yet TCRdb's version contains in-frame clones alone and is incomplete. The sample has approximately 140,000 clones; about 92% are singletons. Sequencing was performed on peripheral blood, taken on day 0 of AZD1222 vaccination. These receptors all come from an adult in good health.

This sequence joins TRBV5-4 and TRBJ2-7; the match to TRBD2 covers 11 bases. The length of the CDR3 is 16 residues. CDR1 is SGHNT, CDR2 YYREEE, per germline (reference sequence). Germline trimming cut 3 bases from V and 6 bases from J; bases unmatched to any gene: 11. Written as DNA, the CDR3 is TGTGCCAGCAGCTCCGGGACTAGCGGACTTTTTACCGAGCAGTACTTC. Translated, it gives CASSSGTSGLFTEQYF.

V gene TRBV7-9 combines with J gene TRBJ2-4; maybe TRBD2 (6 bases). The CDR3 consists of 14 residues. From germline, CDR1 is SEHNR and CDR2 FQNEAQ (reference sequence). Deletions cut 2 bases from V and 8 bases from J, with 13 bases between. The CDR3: CASSLSRREDIQYF. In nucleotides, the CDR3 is TGTGCCAGCAGCTTATCCCGCAGGGAGGACATTCAGTACTTC.

CDR3 amino acids: CASSYPPTLAAAYEQYF. In nucleotides, the CDR3 is TGTGCCAGCAGTTACCCCCCTACTCTAGCGGCCGCCTACGAGCAGTACTTC. J is TRBJ2-7 and V is TRBV6-2 or TRBV6-3, with 7 bases lining up with TRBD2. This CDR3 has 17 amino acids. Germline V CDR1 and CDR2: MNHEY, SVGEGT. The V segment lost 2 bases and the J segment 2 bases; nucleotides outside the gene matches: 12.

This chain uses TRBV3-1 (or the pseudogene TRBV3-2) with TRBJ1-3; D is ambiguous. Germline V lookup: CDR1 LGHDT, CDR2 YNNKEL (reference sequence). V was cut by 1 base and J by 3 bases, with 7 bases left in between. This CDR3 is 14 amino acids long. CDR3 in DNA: TGTGCCAGCAGCCAAGTATCTGTTGGAAACACCATATATTTT. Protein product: CASSQVSVGNTIYF.

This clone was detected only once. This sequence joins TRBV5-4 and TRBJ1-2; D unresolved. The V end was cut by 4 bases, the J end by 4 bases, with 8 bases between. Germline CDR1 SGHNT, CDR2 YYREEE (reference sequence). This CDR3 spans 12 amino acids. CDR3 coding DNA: TGTGCCAGCAGCGAGACAAGCTATGGCTACACCTTC. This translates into CASSETSYGYTF.